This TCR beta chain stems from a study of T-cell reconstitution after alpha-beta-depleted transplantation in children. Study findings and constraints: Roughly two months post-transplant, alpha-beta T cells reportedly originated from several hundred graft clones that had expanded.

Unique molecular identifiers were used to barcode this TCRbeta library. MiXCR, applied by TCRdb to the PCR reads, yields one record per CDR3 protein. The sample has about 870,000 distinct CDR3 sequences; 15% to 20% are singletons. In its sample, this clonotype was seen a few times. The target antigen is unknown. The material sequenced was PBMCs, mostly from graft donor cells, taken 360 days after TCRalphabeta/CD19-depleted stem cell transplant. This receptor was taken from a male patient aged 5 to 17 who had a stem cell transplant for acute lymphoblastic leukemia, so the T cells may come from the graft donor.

This CDR3 reads CASSFRGSPYEQYF. CDR3 in DNA: TGTGCCAGCAGCTTCAGGGGCAGCCCCTACGAGCAGTACTTC. V gene TRBV5-6 combines with J gene TRBJ2-7; D is possibly TRBD1 (6 bases). Trimming took off 2 bases at V and 2 bases at J, with 11 bases between the two ends. CDR1 SGHDT and CDR2 YYEEEE come from the germline V gene. This CDR3 contains 14 residues.